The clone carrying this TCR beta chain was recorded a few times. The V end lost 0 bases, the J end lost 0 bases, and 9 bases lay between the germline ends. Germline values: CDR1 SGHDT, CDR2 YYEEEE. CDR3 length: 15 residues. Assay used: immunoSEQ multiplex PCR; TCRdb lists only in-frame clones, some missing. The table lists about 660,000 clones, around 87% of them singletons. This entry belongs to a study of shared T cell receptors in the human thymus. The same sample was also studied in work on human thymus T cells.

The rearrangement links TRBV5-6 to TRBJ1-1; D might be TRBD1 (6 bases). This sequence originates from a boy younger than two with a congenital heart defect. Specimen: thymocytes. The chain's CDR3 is CASSLVGHLNTEAFF. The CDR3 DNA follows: TGTGCCAGCAGCTTGGTGGGACATTTGAACACTGAAGCTTTCTTT. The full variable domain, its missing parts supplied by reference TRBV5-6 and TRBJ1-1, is DAGVTQSPTHLIKTRGQQVTLRCSPKSGHDTVSWYQQALGQGPQFIFQYYEEEERQRGNFPDRFSGHQFPNYSSELNVNALLLGDSALYLCASSLVGHLNTEAFFGQGTRLTVV.